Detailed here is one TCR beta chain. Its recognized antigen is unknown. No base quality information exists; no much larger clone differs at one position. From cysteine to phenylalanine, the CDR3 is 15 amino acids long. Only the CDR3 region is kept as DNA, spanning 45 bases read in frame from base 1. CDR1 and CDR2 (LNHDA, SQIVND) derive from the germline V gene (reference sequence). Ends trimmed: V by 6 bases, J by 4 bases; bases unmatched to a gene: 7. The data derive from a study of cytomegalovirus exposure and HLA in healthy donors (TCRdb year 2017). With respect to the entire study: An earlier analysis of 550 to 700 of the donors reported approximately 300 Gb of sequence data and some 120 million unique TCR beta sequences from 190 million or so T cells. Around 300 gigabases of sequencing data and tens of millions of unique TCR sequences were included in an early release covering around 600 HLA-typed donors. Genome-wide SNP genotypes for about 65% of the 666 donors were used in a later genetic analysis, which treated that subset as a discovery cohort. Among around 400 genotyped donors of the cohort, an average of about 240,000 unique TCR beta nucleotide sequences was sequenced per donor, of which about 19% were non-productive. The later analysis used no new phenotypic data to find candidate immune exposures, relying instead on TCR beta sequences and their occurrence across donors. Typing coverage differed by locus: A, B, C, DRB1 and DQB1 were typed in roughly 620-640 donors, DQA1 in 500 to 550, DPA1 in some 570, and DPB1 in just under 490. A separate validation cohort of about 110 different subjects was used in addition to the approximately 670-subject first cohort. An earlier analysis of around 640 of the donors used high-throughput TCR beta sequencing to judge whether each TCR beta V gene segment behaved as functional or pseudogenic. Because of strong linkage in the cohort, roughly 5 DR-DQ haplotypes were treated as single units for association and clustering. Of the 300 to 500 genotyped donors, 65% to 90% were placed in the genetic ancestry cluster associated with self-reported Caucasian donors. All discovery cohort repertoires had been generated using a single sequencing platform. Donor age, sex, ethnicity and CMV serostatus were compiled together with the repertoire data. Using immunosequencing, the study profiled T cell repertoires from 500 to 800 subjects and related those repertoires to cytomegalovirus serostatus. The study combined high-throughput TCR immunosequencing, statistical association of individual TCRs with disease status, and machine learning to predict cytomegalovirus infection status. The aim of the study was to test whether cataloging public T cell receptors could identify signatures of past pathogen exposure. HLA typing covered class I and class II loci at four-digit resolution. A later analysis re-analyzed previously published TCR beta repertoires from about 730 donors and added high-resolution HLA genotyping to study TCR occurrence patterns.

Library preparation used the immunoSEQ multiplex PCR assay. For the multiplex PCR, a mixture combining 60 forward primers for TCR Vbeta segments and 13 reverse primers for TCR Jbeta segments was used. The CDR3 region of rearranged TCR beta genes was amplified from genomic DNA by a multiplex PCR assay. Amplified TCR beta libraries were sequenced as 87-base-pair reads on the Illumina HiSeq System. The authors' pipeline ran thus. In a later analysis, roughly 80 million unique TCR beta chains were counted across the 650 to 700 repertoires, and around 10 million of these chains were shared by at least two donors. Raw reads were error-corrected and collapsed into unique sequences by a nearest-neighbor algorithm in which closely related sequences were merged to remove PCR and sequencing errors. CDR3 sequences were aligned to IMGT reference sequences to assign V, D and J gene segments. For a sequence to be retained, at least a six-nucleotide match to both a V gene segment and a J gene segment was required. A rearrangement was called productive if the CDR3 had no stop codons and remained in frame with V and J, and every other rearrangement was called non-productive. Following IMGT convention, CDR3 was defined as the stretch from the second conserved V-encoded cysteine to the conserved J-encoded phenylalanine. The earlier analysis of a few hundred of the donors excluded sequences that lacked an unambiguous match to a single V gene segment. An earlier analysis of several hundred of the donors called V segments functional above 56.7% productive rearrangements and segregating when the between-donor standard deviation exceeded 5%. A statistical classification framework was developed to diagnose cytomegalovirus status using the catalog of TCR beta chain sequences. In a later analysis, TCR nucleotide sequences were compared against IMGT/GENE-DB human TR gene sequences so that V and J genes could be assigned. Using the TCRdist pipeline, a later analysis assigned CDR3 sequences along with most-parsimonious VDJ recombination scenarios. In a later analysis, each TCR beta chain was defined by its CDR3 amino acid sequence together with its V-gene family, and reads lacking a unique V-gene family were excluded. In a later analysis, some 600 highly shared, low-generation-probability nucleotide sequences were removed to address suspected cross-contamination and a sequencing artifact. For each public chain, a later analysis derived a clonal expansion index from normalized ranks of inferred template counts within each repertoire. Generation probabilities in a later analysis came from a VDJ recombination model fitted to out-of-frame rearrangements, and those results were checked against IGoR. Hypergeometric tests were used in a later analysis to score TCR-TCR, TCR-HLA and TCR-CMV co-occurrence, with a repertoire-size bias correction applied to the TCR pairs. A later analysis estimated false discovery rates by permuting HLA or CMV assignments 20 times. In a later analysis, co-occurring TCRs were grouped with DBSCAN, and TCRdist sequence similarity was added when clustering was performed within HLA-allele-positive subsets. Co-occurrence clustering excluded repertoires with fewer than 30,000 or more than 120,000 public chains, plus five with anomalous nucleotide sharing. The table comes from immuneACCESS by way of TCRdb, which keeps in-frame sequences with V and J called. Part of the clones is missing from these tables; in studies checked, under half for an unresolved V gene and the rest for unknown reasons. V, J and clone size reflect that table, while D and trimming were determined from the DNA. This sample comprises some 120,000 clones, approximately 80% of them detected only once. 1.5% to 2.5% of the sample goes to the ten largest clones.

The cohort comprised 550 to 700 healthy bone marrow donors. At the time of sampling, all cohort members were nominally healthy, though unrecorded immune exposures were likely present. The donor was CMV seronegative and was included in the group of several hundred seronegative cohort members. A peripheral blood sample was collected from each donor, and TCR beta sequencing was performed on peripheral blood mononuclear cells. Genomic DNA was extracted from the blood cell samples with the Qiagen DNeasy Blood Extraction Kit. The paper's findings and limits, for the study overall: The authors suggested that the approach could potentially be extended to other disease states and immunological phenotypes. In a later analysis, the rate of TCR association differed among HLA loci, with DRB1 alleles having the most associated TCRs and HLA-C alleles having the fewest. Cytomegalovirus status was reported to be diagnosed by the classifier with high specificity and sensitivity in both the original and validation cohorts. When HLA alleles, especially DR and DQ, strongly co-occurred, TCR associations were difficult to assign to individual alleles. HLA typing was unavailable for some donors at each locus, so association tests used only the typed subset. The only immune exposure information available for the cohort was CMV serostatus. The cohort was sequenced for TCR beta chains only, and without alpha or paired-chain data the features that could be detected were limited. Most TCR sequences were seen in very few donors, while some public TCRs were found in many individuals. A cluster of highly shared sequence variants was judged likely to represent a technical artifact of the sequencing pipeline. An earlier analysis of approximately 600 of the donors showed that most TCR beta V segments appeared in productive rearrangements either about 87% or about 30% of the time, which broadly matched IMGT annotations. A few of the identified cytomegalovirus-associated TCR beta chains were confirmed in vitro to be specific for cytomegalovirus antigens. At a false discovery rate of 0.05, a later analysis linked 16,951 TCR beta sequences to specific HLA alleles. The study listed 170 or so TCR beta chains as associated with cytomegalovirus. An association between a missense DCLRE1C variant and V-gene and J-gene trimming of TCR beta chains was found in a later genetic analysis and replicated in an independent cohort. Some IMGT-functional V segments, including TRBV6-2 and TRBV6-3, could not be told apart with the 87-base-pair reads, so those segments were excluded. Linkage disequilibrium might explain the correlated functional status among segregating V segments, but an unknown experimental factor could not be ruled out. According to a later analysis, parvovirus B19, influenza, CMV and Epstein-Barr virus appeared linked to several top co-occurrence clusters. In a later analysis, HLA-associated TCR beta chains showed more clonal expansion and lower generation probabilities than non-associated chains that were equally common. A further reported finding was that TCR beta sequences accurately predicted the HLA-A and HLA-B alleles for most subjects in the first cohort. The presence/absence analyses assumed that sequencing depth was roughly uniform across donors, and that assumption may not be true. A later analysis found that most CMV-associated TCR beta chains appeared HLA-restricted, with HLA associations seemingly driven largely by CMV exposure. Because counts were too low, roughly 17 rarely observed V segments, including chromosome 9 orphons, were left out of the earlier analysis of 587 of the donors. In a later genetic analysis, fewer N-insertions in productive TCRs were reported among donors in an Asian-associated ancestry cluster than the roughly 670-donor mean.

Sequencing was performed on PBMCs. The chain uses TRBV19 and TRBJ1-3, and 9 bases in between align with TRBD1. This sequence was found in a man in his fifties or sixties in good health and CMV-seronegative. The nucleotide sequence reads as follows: TGTGCCAGTAGCCTGGGACAGGGTACCGGAAACACCATATATTTT. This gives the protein CASSLGQGTGNTIYF.